The 12 T cell receptor beta chains listed next were all sequenced from one sample in a study of T cell responses to AZD1222 COVID-19 vaccine. TCRdb's copy holds only in-frame clones and misses some; the assay was immunoSEQ multiplex PCR. The table records fewer than 200,000 clones, about 92% of them present only once. This specimen was peripheral blood, taken 28 days after the second dose of the MenACWY control vaccine. The receptor set was obtained from an adult who received the MenACWY meningococcal vaccine as a control.

The chain recombines TRBV6-5 with TRBJ2-7; D may correspond to TRBD1 or TRBD2 (5 bases each). Germline V gene data show CDR1 as MNHEY and CDR2 as SVGAGI. Trimming stripped 7 bases from V and 12 bases from J, with 16 bases between. The length of the CDR3 is 11 residues. The CDR3, as DNA: TGTGCCAGCAAAAAACCGGGACCCCTGTACTTC. This sequence encodes CASKKPGPLYF.

This clone is a singleton in its sample. The chain has TRBV5-1 and TRBJ1-2, with D possibly being TRBD1 (6 bases). The CDR3 runs 16 residues. Trimming stripped 4 bases from V and 2 bases from J, with 18 bases between. Per germline, CDR1 SGHRS and CDR2 YFSETQ. CDR3 loop: CASSPPLPGANYGYTF. CDR3 coding DNA: TGCGCCAGCAGCCCCCCCCTCCCAGGGGCGAACTATGGCTACACCTTC.

This clone has only one observation. The chain employs TRBV11-3 and TRBJ1-6, with unresolved D. Trimming cost V 5 bases and J 6 bases, with 11 bases left between them. The CDR3 sequence is 14 residues long. Germline loops: CDR1 SGHNT, CDR2 YENEEA. The CDR3 DNA follows: TGTGCCAGCAGCCCGTCGAGATTTAATTCACCCCTCCACTTT. Its translation is CASSPSRFNSPLHF.

The CDR3 loop reads CSTSTSNTGELFF. The CDR3 DNA sequence: TGCAGCACGAGTACGTCGAACACCGGGGAGCTGTTTTTT. This chain uses TRBV29-1 with TRBJ2-2, with D unclear. CDR3 length: 13 amino acids. The V end was cut by 8 bases, the J end by 0 bases, with 10 bases between. Germline V gene data show CDR1 as SQVTM and CDR2 as ANQGSEA.

The rearrangement joins TRBV4-3 to TRBJ1-1; 12 nucleotides align to TRBD1. CDR3 size: 16 residues. The V and J ends lost 4 bases and 4 bases, in that order; junction bases with no gene match: 7. Germline V gives CDR1 LGHNA, CDR2 YSLEER. The CDR3 loop reads CASSPGQGAVSTEAFF. The CDR3 DNA reads as TGCGCCAGCAGCCCGGGACAGGGGGCGGTTAGCACTGAAGCTTTCTTT.

The chain has TRBV27 and TRBJ1-4; possible D gene TRBD1, 6 bases. Germline CDR1 and CDR2: MNHEY and SMNVEV (reference sequence). There are 16 residues in the CDR3. The germline V and J ends were trimmed by 5 bases and 0 bases, with 13 bases remaining between them. The CDR3 reads CASSPLRQATNEKLFF. CDR3 bases: TGTGCCAGCAGTCCCCTCCGACAGGCAACTAATGAAAAACTGTTTTTT.

The J gene is TRBJ1-1, the V gene TRBV19; D is ambiguous. This CDR3 region has 16 residues. CDR1 is LNHDA and CDR2 is SQIVND in the germline V gene (reference sequence). Trimming took 2 bases from V and 3 from J, leaving 16 bases between them. The CDR3 coding sequence is TGTGCCAGTAGTATAATACTCGGGCAGCTTTACACTGAAGCTTTCTTT. It specifies CASSIILGQLYTEAFF.

The chain couples TRBV7-2 to TRBJ1-5; TRBD1 might be the D (5 bases). Trimming cost V 1 base and J 6 bases, with 13 bases left between them. This CDR3 is built from 15 residues. CDR1 is SGHTA, CDR2 FQGNSA, per germline. The CDR3 bases are TGTGCCAGCAGCTTAGGAGGCAGGGAAAGTCAGCCCCAGCATTTT. This codes for CASSLGGRESQPQHF.

The chain combines TRBV14 with TRBJ2-5; D is ambiguous. Germline lookup yields CDR1 SGHDN and CDR2 FVKESK. This CDR3 region has 15 residues. V was pared by 5 bases and J by 2 bases, with 15 bases between. CDR3 DNA sequence: TGTGCCAGCAGCGACTCCTCTAGGTGGCAAGAGACCCAGTACTTC. This gives the protein CASSDSSRWQETQYF.

The chain couples TRBV5-1 to TRBJ2-5; 9 bases are shared with TRBD1. CDR1 and CDR2 from the germline V gene are SGHRS and YFSETQ. This CDR3 contains 14 residues. With V trimmed by 4 bases and J by 5 bases, 6 bases remained unmatched. The CDR3 bases are TGCGCCAGCAGCGAGGGACAGGGAGGGGAGACCCAGTACTTC. Amino acids: CASSEGQGGETQYF.

The V gene is TRBV28, the J gene TRBJ2-4; D may be TRBD2 (6 bases). V was pared by 6 bases and J by 2 bases, with 17 bases between. CDR1 is MDHEN, CDR2 SYDVKM, per germline. The CDR3 spans 16 residues. In nucleotides, the CDR3 is TGTGCCAGCAGGCTTATGTCGGGGGAACCCAAAAACATTCAGTACTTC. Translation gives CASRLMSGEPKNIQYF.

This clone was detected only once. This chain links TRBV11-3 with TRBJ2-2; D is perhaps TRBD2 (6 bases). Trimming cost V 6 bases and J 12 bases, with 17 bases left between them. Germline assignment: CDR1 SGHNT and CDR2 YENEEA. CDR3 length equals 13 residues. The CDR3 is CASSLAGPVKLFF. The CDR3 DNA sequence: TGTGCCAGCAGTCTTGCGGGGCCCGTGAAGCTGTTTTTT.